The rows below give T cell receptor beta chains drawn from one sample of a study of cytomegalovirus exposure and HLA in healthy donors. Here immunoSEQ multiplex PCR was the method, and the copy in TCRdb shows in-frame clones only, minus some. The data contain 200,000 to 250,000 clones, 82% of them singletons. What was sequenced was PBMCs. These TCRs come from a woman between 40 and 55 years old in good health and CMV-seronegative. Each CDR3 is given with its conserved first and last residue. The order of the fields is V gene, clone size, J gene, D gene, CDR3 DNA, CDR3 protein. D genes are given only for firm matches. Clone sizes are given selectively: once, few, many, or a class where the clone is expanded.

TRBV9	NA	TRBJ2-7	NA	TGTGCCAGCAGCGTAGTATCGGGGGCGCGGGACTACGAGCAGTACTTC	CASSVVSGARDYEQYF
TRBV5-4	NA	TRBJ1-1	NA	TGTGCCAGCAGCTTAGCTCCTCTTATACAGGGGAACACTGAAGCTTTCTTT	CASSLAPLIQGNTEAFF
TRBV7-3	NA	TRBJ2-7	NA	TGTGCCAGCAGCTCACAGGGATCCGAGCAGTACTTC	CASSSQGSEQYF
TRBV5-1	once	TRBJ1-2	NA	TGCGCCAGCAGCTTGGCCCCGCAGGAAGGCTACACCTTC	CASSLAPQEGYTF
TRBV28	once	TRBJ1-1	TRBD1	TGTGCCAGCAGCCAAAGGTACAGGGGAGCTTTCTTT	CASSQRYRGAFF
TRBV19	NA	TRBJ2-2	NA	TGTGCCAGTAGAGTTGGGACTTCCCCCGGGGAGCTGTTTTTT	CASRVGTSPGELFF
TRBV6-5	few	TRBJ2-3	NA	TGTGCCAGCAGCTTGCCGGGGGATACGCAGTATTTT	CASSLPGDTQYF
TRBV11-3	NA	TRBJ1-1	TRBD1	TGTGCCAGCAGCTCTACAGGGGGAGCTTTCTTT	CASSSTGGAFF
TRBV5-1	few	TRBJ2-7	NA	TGCGCCAGCAGCTTGGGGGAGTACGAGCAGTACTTC	CASSLGEYEQYF
TRBV2	NA	TRBJ1-1	TRBD1	TGTGCCATCTTAAAGGGACAGTTGACTGAAGCTTTCTTT	CAILKGQLTEAFF
TRBV11-3	NA	TRBJ2-2	NA	TGTGCCAGCAGCTTAGGAGGCAGCGCGAACACCGGGGAGCTGTTTTTT	CASSLGGSANTGELFF
TRBV11-3	NA	TRBJ1-1	NA	TGTGCCAGCAGCCAGGCTGCGGAAGCTTTCTTT	CASSQAAEAFF
TRBV29-1	NA	TRBJ2-3	NA	TGCAGCGTTGATAATCGTGGCGGATACACAGATACGCAGTATTTT	CSVDNRGGYTDTQYF
TRBV6-5	many	TRBJ2-2	NA	TGTGCCAGCAGTTACCTTGAGGCCGGGGAGCTGTTTTTT	CASSYLEAGELFF
TRBV18	NA	TRBJ2-7	TRBD1	TGTGCCAGCTCACCGGGGAGGGACAGGGGTTACGAGCAGTACTTC	CASSPGRDRGYEQYF
TRBV27	NA	TRBJ1-5	NA	TGTGCCAGCAGTCTCGGGGAGGGGAATCAGCCCCAGCATTTT	CASSLGEGNQPQHF
TRBV5-1	NA	TRBJ2-3	NA	TGCGCCAGCAGCCCTGAGGCCCCAGATACGCAGTATTTT	CASSPEAPDTQYF
TRBV27	NA	TRBJ2-7	NA	TGTGCCAGCAGCCAAGGCTCACAGGGTCGGGAGTACTTC	CASSQGSQGREYF
TRBV11-1	NA	TRBJ2-3	TRBD2	TGTGCCAGCAGCCTCCGAACTAGCGGGGGCTCAGATACGCAGTATTTT	CASSLRTSGGSDTQYF
TRBV5-4	NA	TRBJ1-1	NA	TGTGCCAGCAGCTTGGCAGGGAACACTGAAGCTTTCTTT	CASSLAGNTEAFF
TRBV18	NA	TRBJ1-2	TRBD1	TGTGCCAGCTCACTTCGCCCCAGGGACAGCCTCTATGGCTACACCTTC	CASSLRPRDSLYGYTF
TRBV18	NA	TRBJ2-1	NA	TGTGCCAGCTCCTTTACGTCGAGCTCCTACAATGAGCAGTTCTTC	CASSFTSSSYNEQFF
TRBV10-3	NA	TRBJ2-3	TRBD1	TGTGCCACAAGCTTACCAGGGACAGGGGAAGAGATAAGCACAGATACGCAGTATTTT	CATSLPGTGEEISTDTQYF
TRBV5-5	NA	TRBJ1-1	NA	TGTGCCAGCAGCTTGATCCACAGGGAAAACACTGAAGCTTTCTTT	CASSLIHRENTEAFF
TRBV7-7	NA	TRBJ2-5	TRBD2	TGTGCTAGCAGCCCTCTCACAGCGGGGGGTCACCAGACCCAGTACTTC	CASSPLTAGGHQTQYF
TRBV27	NA	TRBJ1-2	NA	TGTGCCAGCAGTCTTCCGTCCGGAGAGGGCTACACCTTC	CASSLPSGEGYTF
TRBV7-9	NA	TRBJ2-2	NA	TGTGCCAGCAGCCCAGGAACCGGGGAGCTGTTTTTT	CASSPGTGELFF
TRBV7-9	NA	TRBJ2-7	TRBD2	TGTGCCAGCAGCCCGGGGGGGCGGAGGGAGCAGTACTTC	CASSPGGRREQYF